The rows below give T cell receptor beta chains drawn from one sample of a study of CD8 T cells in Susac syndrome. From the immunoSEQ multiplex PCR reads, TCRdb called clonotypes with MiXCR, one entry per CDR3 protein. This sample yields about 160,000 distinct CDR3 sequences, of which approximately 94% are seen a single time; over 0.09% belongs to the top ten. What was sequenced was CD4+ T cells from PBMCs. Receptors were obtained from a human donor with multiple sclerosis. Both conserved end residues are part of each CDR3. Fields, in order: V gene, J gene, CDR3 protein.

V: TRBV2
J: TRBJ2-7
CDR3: CASSVAYEQYF

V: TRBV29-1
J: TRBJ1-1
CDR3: CSVPVGPSNTEAFF

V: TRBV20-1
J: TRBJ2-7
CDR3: CSAQVGRIGEQYF

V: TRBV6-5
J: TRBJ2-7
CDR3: CASSYSHRSSYEQYF

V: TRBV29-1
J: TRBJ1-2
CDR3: CSTRGLDYGYTF

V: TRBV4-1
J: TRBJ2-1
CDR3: CASSQGSSSYNEQFF

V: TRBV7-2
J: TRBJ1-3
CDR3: CAIIPWAANTIYF

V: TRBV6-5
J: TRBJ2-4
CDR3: CASSYSLTSKSIQYF

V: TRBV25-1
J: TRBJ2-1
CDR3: CASMDGSSYNEQFF

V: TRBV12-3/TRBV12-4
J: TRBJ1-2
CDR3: CASSFEGRGYGYTF

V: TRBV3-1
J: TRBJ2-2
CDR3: CASSPGLAHTGELFF

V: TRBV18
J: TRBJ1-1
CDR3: CASSPPGLTGNTEAFF

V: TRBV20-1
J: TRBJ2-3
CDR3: CSARAGADTQYF

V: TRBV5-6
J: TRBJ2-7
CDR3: CASSLLRNYEQYF

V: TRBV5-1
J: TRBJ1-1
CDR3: CASSFTGANTEAFF

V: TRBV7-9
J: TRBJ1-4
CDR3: CASSPDDFGEKLFF

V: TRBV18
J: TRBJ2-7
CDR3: CASSPSAAYEQYF

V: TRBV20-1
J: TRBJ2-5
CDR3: CSARPPRTLQETQYF

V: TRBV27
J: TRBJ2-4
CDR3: CASSFPTSGRPRNIQYF

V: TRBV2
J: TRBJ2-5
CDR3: CASSPNPALRETQYF

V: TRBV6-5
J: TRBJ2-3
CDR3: CASSRTGAMVDTQYF

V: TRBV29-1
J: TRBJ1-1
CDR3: CSVMASGGTHTEAFF

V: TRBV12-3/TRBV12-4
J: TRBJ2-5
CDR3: CASSSLGSETQYF

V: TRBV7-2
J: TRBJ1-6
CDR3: CASSLVYSPLHF

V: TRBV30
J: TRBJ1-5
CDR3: CAWSVRYNQPQHF

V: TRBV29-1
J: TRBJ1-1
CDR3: CSVEADRGAEAFF

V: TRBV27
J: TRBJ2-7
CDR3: CASSTTLTGSLTYEQYF

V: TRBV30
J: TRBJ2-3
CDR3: CAWSVWAADTQYF

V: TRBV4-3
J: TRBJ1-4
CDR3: CASSLTHKEKLFF

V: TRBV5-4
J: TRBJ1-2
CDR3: CASSLWDRDYGYTF

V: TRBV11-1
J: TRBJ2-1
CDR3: CASELSAFGEVWGIYNEQFF

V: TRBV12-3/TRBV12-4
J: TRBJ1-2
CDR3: CASSRADGYTF

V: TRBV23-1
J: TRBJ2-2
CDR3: CASSQKAYANTGELFF

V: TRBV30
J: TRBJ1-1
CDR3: CAWTRASATEAFF

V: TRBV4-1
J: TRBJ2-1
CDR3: CASTLRGQGDEQFF

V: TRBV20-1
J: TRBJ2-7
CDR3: CSAFRAGTEYEQYF

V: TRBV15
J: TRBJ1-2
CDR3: CATSRRQGGGANYGYTF

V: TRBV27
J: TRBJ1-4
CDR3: CASSFRGREKLFF

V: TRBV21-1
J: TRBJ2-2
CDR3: CARPGQRNTGELFF

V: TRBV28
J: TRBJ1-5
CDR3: CASSFTPHQPQHF

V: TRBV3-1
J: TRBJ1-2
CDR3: CASSPDRKGGYTF

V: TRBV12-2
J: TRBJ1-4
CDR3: CASRPRTGATNEKLFF

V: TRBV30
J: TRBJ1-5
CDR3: CAWRSRGLVGHQPQHF

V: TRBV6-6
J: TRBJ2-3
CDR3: CASSRYGLAGGDTQYF

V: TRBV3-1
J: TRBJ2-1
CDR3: CASSQNLGYNEQFF

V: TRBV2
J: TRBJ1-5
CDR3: CASSETDRNQPQHF

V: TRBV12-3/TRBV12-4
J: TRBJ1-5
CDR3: CASSLENNQPQHF

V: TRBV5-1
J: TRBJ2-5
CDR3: CASSSDRVRETQYF

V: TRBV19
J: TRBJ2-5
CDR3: CASTASGKETQYF

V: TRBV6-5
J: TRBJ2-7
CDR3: CASRDLHEQYF

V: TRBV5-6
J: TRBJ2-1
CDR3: CASRSGLVRDNEQFF